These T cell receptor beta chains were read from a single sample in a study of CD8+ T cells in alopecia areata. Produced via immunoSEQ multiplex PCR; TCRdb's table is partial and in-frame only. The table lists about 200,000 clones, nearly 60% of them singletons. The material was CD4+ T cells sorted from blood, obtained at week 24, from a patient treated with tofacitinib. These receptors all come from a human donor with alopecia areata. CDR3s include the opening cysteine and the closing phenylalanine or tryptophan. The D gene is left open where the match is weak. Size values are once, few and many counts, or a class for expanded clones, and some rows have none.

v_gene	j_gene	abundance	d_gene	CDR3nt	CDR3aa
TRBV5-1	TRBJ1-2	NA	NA	TGCGCCAGCAGCTTGGACGGAGCCGCGGTAGGCTACACCTTC	CASSLDGAAVGYTF
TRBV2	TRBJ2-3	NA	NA	TGTGCCAGCAGAAATACAAGAATCTTACAAGATACGCAGTATTTT	CASRNTRILQDTQYF
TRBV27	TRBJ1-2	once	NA	TGTGCCAGCAGTTTAAATTTTGGGAATGGCTACACCTTC	CASSLNFGNGYTF
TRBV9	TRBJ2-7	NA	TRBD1	TGTGCCAGCAGCGCCACAGGGGCGGCCTCCTACGAGCAGTACTTC	CASSATGAASYEQYF
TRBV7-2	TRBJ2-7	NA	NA	TGTGCCAGCAGCGAAGGAGGTGGCTACGAGCAGTACTTC	CASSEGGGYEQYF
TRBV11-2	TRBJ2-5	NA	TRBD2	TGTGCCAGCAGCCCAAGACTAGCGGGAGTAGAGACCCAGTACTTC	CASSPRLAGVETQYF
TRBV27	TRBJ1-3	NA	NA	TGTGCCAGCAGTTCGGACATCTCTGGAAACACCATATATTTT	CASSSDISGNTIYF
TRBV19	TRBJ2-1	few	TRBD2	TGTGCCAGTAGTATAACTAGCGGGGGGGCTCATGAGCAGTTCTTC	CASSITSGGAHEQFF
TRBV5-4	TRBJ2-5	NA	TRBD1	TGTGCCAGCAGCTTGGACAGGGGAGAGACCCAGTACTTC	CASSLDRGETQYF
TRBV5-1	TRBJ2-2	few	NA	TGCGCCAGCAGCTTGGAGGCCCAGGTGGGGACCGGGGAGCTGTTTTTT	CASSLEAQVGTGELFF
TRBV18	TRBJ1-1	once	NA	TGTGCCAGCTCACCACCGGAAGCTGAAGCTTTCTTT	CASSPPEAEAFF
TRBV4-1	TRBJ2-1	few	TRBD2	TGCGCCAGCAGCCAAGATAGTAGCGGGAGTTCGTGGGATGAGCAGTTCTTC	CASSQDSSGSSWDEQFF
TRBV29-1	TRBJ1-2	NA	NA	TGCAGCGTAGGTCGACAGAGGGGCTATGGCTACACCTTC	CSVGRQRGYGYTF
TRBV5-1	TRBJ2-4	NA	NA	TGCGCCAGCAGCTTAAGTTTCCAGGGCGGAAACATTCAGTACTTC	CASSLSFQGGNIQYF
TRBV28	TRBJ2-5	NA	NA	TGTGCCAGTGGAAGGGTGACCCAGTACTTC	CASGRVTQYF
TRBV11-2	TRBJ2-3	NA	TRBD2	TGTGCCAGCAGCTTAGGAAAAGGCGGGGGGGCAGGAGATACGCAGTATTTT	CASSLGKGGGAGDTQYF
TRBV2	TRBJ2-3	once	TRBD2	TGTGCCAGCGCCAGACTAGCAGGCACAGATACGCAGTATTTT	CASARLAGTDTQYF
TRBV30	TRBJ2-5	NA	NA	TGTGCCTGGAGGGACCGGGGGCCTCAAGAGACCCAGTACTTC	CAWRDRGPQETQYF
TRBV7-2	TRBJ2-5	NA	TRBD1	TGTGCCAGCAGCCCCGGACAGGGGGTGATGGAGACCCAGTACTTC	CASSPGQGVMETQYF
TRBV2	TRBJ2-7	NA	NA	TGTGCCACCACAGATAGCTACGAGCAGTACTTC	CATTDSYEQYF
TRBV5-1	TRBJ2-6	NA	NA	TGCGCCAGCAGCTTGTGGGATCCTGGGGCCAACGTCCTGACTTTC	CASSLWDPGANVLTF
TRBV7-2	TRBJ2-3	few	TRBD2	TGTGCCAGCAGCCCCACGGCAAGCGGGGTTAGCACAGATACGCAGTATTTT	CASSPTASGVSTDTQYF
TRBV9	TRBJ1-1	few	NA	TGTGCCAGCAGCGTGGGGAGGGAGAACACTGAAGCTTTCTTT	CASSVGRENTEAFF
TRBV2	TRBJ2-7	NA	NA	TGTGCCAGCAGTGTGGACTCCCTTACCTACGAGCAGTACTTC	CASSVDSLTYEQYF
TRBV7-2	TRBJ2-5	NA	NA	TGTGCCAGCAGCTTAGCGTCCGGGAAGGGAGAGACCCAGTACTTC	CASSLASGKGETQYF
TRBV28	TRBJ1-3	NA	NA	TGTGCCAGCAATTCCTTTGGTTCCGGCCTCTCTGGAAACACCATATATTTT	CASNSFGSGLSGNTIYF
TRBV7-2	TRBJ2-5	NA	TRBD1	TGTGCCAGCAGTTCACGACAGGGGGCATACCCCCGGGAGACCCAGTACTTC	CASSSRQGAYPRETQYF
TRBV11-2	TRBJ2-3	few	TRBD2	TGTGCCAGCAGCCCAGGGACTAGCGGGGGGACAGATACGCAGTATTTT	CASSPGTSGGTDTQYF
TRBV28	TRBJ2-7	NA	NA	TGTGCCAGCACCTACGGGGCAGTTCTATACGAGCAGTACTTC	CASTYGAVLYEQYF
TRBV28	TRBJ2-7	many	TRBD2	TGTGCCAGCAGTTATCGGGAGGGGGAGCAGTACTTC	CASSYREGEQYF
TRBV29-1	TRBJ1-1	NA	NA	TGCAGCGTTGGACAGACGAACACTGAAGCTTTCTTT	CSVGQTNTEAFF
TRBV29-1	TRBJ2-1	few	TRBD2	TGCAGCGTTGAATTCGGCGGGAGTTCCTACAATGAGCAGTTCTTC	CSVEFGGSSYNEQFF
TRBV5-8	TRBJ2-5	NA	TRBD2	TGTGCCAGCAGCTTGTCCGGGACTAGCCGTGAGACCCAGTACTTC	CASSLSGTSRETQYF
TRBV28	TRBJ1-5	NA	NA	TGTGCCAGCAGTTTATTTGGTCCCACCTATCAGCCCCAGCATTTT	CASSLFGPTYQPQHF
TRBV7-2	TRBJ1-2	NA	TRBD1	TGTGCCAGCAGCCCACAGACAGGGGACTATGGCTACACCTTC	CASSPQTGDYGYTF
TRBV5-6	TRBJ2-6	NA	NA	TGTGCCAGCAGCTTGGCGGCCGGGGCCAACGTCCTGACTTTC	CASSLAAGANVLTF
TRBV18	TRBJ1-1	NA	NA	TGTGCCAGCTCACCGAAGGACACTGAAGCTTTCTTT	CASSPKDTEAFF
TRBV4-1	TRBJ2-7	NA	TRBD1	TGCGCCAGCAGCCAAGGCCGGGACAGGGTCTCCTACGAGCAGTACTTC	CASSQGRDRVSYEQYF
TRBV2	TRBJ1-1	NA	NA	TGTGCCAGCAACCGAGAGGTCGCTGAAGCTTTCTTT	CASNREVAEAFF
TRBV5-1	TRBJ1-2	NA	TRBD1	TGCGCCAGCAGCTCGATCGACAGGGATGAAGGCTACACCTTC	CASSSIDRDEGYTF
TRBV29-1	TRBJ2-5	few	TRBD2	TGCAGCGTCGGGACTAGCGTAGGGGAGACCCAGTACTTC	CSVGTSVGETQYF
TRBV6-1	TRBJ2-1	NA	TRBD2	TGTGCCAGCAGTGGAGGACTAGCGGGAGGGCCCGGTGAGCAGTTCTTC	CASSGGLAGGPGEQFF
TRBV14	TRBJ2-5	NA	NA	TGTGCCAGCAGCCTGTCAGGGGTCATGAAGACCCAGTACTTC	CASSLSGVMKTQYF
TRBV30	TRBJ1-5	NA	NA	TGTGCCTGGAGCCAAGGGGGTCGCAATCAGCCCCAGCATTTT	CAWSQGGRNQPQHF
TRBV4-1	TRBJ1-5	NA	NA	TGCGCCAGCAGCCAAGAGCAGGATAGCAATCAGCCCCAGCATTTT	CASSQEQDSNQPQHF
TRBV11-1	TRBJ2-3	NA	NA	TGTGCCAGCAGTGTGGGTGATACGCAGTATTTT	CASSVGDTQYF
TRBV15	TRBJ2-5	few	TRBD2	TGTGCCACCAGCAGAGCGAGTAGCGGGAACCAAGAGACCCAGTACTTC	CATSRASSGNQETQYF
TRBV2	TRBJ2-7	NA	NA	TGTGCCAGCAGTCTGACAGGTACCTACGAGCAGTACTTC	CASSLTGTYEQYF
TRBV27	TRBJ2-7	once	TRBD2	TGTGCCAGCAGTTTTACGGCGGGAGGGCGGTACGAGCAGTACTTC	CASSFTAGGRYEQYF
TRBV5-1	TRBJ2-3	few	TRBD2	TGCGCCAGCAGCTCGCAGGGACTAGCGGAAACAGATACGCAGTATTTT	CASSSQGLAETDTQYF
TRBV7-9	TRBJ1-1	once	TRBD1	TGTGCCAGCACCCTAGGACAGGGGAATGAAGCTTTCTTT	CASTLGQGNEAFF
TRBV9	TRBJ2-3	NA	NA	TGTGCCAGCAGCGTAGATGGGAATACGCAGTATTTT	CASSVDGNTQYF
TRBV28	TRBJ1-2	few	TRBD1	TGTGCCAGCAGGGTCGGGACAGCATATGGCTCGGCCTTC	CASRVGTAYGSAF
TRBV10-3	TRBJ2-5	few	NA	TGTGCCATCAGTGAGTCGAACGGGGGAAAGACCCAGTACTTC	CAISESNGGKTQYF
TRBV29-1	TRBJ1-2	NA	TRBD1	TGCAGCGTTGAAGATCAAGGGACAGGGGGCTATGGCTACACCTTC	CSVEDQGTGGYGYTF